This T cell receptor (beta chain) was recovered during a study of radiotherapy plus CTLA-4 blockade in lung cancer. Study information: Patients showed objective responses in 18% of cases and disease control in 31%.

Sequenced by immunoSEQ multiplex PCR; TCRdb stores in-frame clones only, minus some. Found here are some 66,000 clones, about four fifths of them singletons; the top ten hold roughly 3.9%. Comment on this clone: Its cognate antigen is unknown.

Study results and caveats: Per reports, early blood T cell clone dynamics, plus interferon-beta, forecast response most strongly. Some TCR clones had been derived from tumors. These clones expanded in peripheral blood after radiotherapy plus ipilimumab.

Receiving focal radiation plus CTLA-4 blockade with ipilimumab were patients who had chemo-refractory metastatic non-small-cell lung cancer. The CDR3 sequence is 13 residues long. Germline V gene lookup returns CDR1 MNHEY and CDR2 SMNVEV (reference sequence). The V gene lost 4 bases and the J gene lost 11 bases, with 14 bases spanning the gap. The specimen was peripheral blood, collected from a patient treated with radiotherapy plus ipilimumab. This sequence was found in a human donor with non-small cell lung cancer who had a partial response to radiotherapy plus ipilimumab. The gene calls are TRBV27 and TRBJ1-4, with no clear D. The CDR3 DNA reads TGTGCCAGCAGTTCCCAGTTTACGGGTAAACTGTTTTTT. This translates into CASSSQFTGKLFF.